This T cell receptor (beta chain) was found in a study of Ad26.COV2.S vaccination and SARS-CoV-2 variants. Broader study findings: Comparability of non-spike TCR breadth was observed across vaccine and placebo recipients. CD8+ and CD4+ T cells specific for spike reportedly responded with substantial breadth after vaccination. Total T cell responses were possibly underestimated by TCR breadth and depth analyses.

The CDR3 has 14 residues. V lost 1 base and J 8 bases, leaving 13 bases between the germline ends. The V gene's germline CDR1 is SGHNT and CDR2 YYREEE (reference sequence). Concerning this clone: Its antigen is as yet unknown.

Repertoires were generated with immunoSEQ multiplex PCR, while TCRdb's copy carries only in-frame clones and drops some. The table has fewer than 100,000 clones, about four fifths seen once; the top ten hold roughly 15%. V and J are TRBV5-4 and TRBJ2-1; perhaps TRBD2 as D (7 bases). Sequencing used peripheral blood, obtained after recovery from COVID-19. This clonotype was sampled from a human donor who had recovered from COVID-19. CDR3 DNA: TGTGCCAGCAGCTTGTTGCGGGGGCGTGATGAGCAGTTCTTC. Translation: CASSLLRGRDEQFF.